This is a list of T cell receptor beta chains from one sample in a study of T cell responses to AZD1222 COVID-19 vaccine. Some clones are missing from TCRdb's copy, which holds only in-frame ones; the method was immunoSEQ multiplex PCR. The table shows roughly 80,000 clones, with roughly 90% occurring only once. Sequenced here: peripheral blood, sampled 28 days after the second AZD1222 dose. The receptors were gathered from an adult who received the AZD1222 COVID-19 vaccine. Both conserved end residues are part of each CDR3. A D gene is named only where the DNA matches it firmly. Rows may omit the clone size; those that give it use once, few, many or a size class.

V gene: TRBV15
clone size: -
J gene: TRBJ1-2
D gene: -
CDR3 protein: CATSNEEGHYGYTF
CDR3 DNA: TGTGCCACCAGCAATGAGGAGGGGCACTATGGCTACACCTTC

V gene: TRBV9
clone size: -
J gene: TRBJ2-5
D gene: TRBD2
CDR3 protein: CASSVEAGGRALETQYF
CDR3 DNA: TGTGCCAGCAGCGTAGAAGCCGGCGGGAGGGCCCTCGAGACCCAGTACTTC

V gene: TRBV19
clone size: -
J gene: TRBJ2-1
D gene: -
CDR3 protein: CASSMVGNVIHEQFF
CDR3 DNA: TGTGCCAGTAGTATGGTAGGAAATGTGATCCATGAGCAGTTCTTC

V gene: TRBV11-1
clone size: -
J gene: TRBJ2-7
D gene: -
CDR3 protein: CASSWDGVGTYEQYF
CDR3 DNA: TGTGCCAGCAGCTGGGATGGGGTGGGGACCTACGAGCAGTACTTC

V gene: TRBV6-1
clone size: -
J gene: TRBJ1-2
D gene: TRBD1
CDR3 protein: CASREITGGGNYGYTF
CDR3 DNA: TGTGCCAGCAGGGAAATTACAGGGGGGGGTAACTATGGCTACACCTTC

V gene: TRBV28
clone size: -
J gene: TRBJ2-7
D gene: TRBD1
CDR3 protein: CASSLATGGIYEQYF
CDR3 DNA: TGTGCCAGCAGTTTAGCGACAGGGGGAATCTACGAGCAGTACTTC

V gene: TRBV14
clone size: -
J gene: TRBJ1-5
D gene: -
CDR3 protein: CASSKQEDQPQHF
CDR3 DNA: TGTGCCAGCAGCAAGCAGGAGGATCAGCCCCAGCATTTT

V gene: TRBV27
clone size: -
J gene: TRBJ1-2
D gene: -
CDR3 protein: CASSFLDAGGYGYTF
CDR3 DNA: TGTGCCAGCAGTTTCCTGGATGCCGGGGGGTATGGCTACACCTTC

V gene: TRBV5-1
clone size: -
J gene: TRBJ2-5
D gene: TRBD2
CDR3 protein: CASTKTSGRETQYF
CDR3 DNA: TGCGCCAGCACCAAGACTAGCGGGAGGGAGACCCAGTACTTC

V gene: TRBV3-1/TRBV3-2
clone size: -
J gene: TRBJ2-7
D gene: TRBD2
CDR3 protein: CASSSSGSYEQYF
CDR3 DNA: TGTGCCAGCAGCTCTAGCGGCTCCTACGAGCAGTACTTC

V gene: TRBV9
clone size: -
J gene: TRBJ2-5
D gene: -
CDR3 protein: CASTPGGYPRETQYF
CDR3 DNA: TGTGCCAGCACACCGGGCGGGTATCCAAGAGAGACCCAGTACTTC

V gene: TRBV6-7
clone size: -
J gene: TRBJ2-7
D gene: -
CDR3 protein: CASSRGQLAYLSYEQYF
CDR3 DNA: TGTGCCAGCAGTCGAGGGCAGCTAGCGTATCTCTCCTACGAGCAGTACTTC

V gene: TRBV4-1
clone size: -
J gene: TRBJ1-2
D gene: -
CDR3 protein: CASSQPGEIYGYTF
CDR3 DNA: TGCGCCAGCAGCCAACCCGGGGAAATCTATGGCTACACCTTC

V gene: TRBV28
clone size: -
J gene: TRBJ2-7
D gene: -
CDR3 protein: CASRHLSSYEQYF
CDR3 DNA: TGTGCCAGCAGGCACCTTAGCTCCTACGAGCAGTACTTC

V gene: TRBV30
clone size: -
J gene: TRBJ1-6
D gene: -
CDR3 protein: CAWRGIEGSPLHF
CDR3 DNA: TGTGCCTGGAGGGGGATTGAGGGTTCACCCCTCCACTTT

V gene: TRBV15
clone size: -
J gene: TRBJ2-1
D gene: -
CDR3 protein: CATSRDRIYNEQFF
CDR3 DNA: TGTGCCACCAGCAGAGATCGGATTTACAATGAGCAGTTCTTC

V gene: TRBV7-6
clone size: -
J gene: TRBJ1-5
D gene: -
CDR3 protein: CASSLGGQGYQPQHF
CDR3 DNA: TGTGCCAGCAGCTTAGGGGGCCAGGGCTATCAGCCCCAGCATTTT

V gene: TRBV19
clone size: -
J gene: TRBJ2-2
D gene: TRBD1
CDR3 protein: CASTPTGTGELFF
CDR3 DNA: TGTGCCAGTACCCCGACAGGGACCGGGGAGCTGTTTTTT

V gene: TRBV5-4
clone size: -
J gene: TRBJ2-7
D gene: TRBD2
CDR3 protein: CASSMKIAGVKVHEQYF
CDR3 DNA: TGTGCCAGCAGTATGAAGATAGCGGGAGTGAAGGTCCACGAGCAGTACTTC

V gene: TRBV6-6
clone size: -
J gene: TRBJ2-5
D gene: -
CDR3 protein: CASRPPGDRETQYF
CDR3 DNA: TGTGCCAGCAGACCCCCAGGGGATCGTGAGACCCAGTACTTC

V gene: TRBV28
clone size: -
J gene: TRBJ2-7
D gene: -
CDR3 protein: CASSLLGERNEQYF
CDR3 DNA: TGTGCCAGCAGCCTCCTCGGGGAGCGTAACGAGCAGTACTTC

V gene: TRBV27
clone size: -
J gene: TRBJ1-4
D gene: -
CDR3 protein: CASSPLSSPMGLFF
CDR3 DNA: TGTGCCAGCAGTCCCCTTTCTTCCCCGATGGGACTGTTTTTT

V gene: TRBV6-2/TRBV6-3
clone size: -
J gene: TRBJ2-7
D gene: TRBD2
CDR3 protein: CASSWTSSTYEQYF
CDR3 DNA: TGTGCCAGCAGCTGGACTAGCAGTACCTACGAGCAGTACTTC

V gene: TRBV7-2
clone size: -
J gene: TRBJ2-5
D gene: TRBD2
CDR3 protein: CASSLARGGIHQETQYF
CDR3 DNA: TGTGCCAGCAGCTTAGCGCGGGGGGGGATTCACCAAGAGACCCAGTACTTC

V gene: TRBV6-1
clone size: -
J gene: TRBJ1-5
D gene: -
CDR3 protein: CASSEVPFSSANNQPQHF
CDR3 DNA: TGTGCCAGCAGTGAAGTCCCCTTTTCCAGCGCCAACAATCAGCCCCAGCATTTT

V gene: TRBV28
clone size: -
J gene: TRBJ2-7
D gene: TRBD2
CDR3 protein: CASRFPGGRNEQYF
CDR3 DNA: TGTGCCAGCAGATTCCCGGGGGGGAGGAACGAGCAGTACTTC

V gene: TRBV28
clone size: -
J gene: TRBJ1-4
D gene: TRBD1
CDR3 protein: CASSTRQGHEKLFF
CDR3 DNA: TGTGCCAGCAGTACTAGACAGGGGCATGAAAAACTGTTTTTT

V gene: TRBV19
clone size: once
J gene: TRBJ1-4
D gene: -
CDR3 protein: CASSMSRGGTNEKLFF
CDR3 DNA: TGTGCCAGTAGTATGTCCCGGGGTGGGACTAATGAAAAACTGTTTTTT

V gene: TRBV7-3
clone size: -
J gene: TRBJ2-5
D gene: TRBD2
CDR3 protein: CASSPTSGRETQYF
CDR3 DNA: TGTGCCAGCAGCCCTACTAGCGGGAGAGAGACCCAGTACTTC

V gene: TRBV5-1
clone size: -
J gene: TRBJ2-1
D gene: TRBD2
CDR3 protein: CASSLVGLANEQFF
CDR3 DNA: TGCGCCAGCAGCTTGGTGGGACTAGCTAATGAGCAGTTCTTC

V gene: TRBV4-1
clone size: once
J gene: TRBJ1-2
D gene: -
CDR3 protein: CASSQDLGRSYTF
CDR3 DNA: TGCGCCAGCAGCCAAGATTTGGGGCGTAGCTACACCTTC

V gene: TRBV9
clone size: -
J gene: TRBJ2-7
D gene: -
CDR3 protein: CASSPPGSGDYEQYF
CDR3 DNA: TGTGCCAGCAGCCCCCCTGGGTCAGGGGACTACGAGCAGTACTTC

V gene: TRBV3-1/TRBV3-2
clone size: -
J gene: TRBJ1-5
D gene: -
CDR3 protein: CASSIQGNQPQHF
CDR3 DNA: TGTGCCAGCAGCATTCAGGGAAATCAGCCCCAGCATTTT

V gene: TRBV5-8
clone size: -
J gene: TRBJ1-1
D gene: -
CDR3 protein: CASSRQYTEAFF
CDR3 DNA: TGTGCCAGCAGCCGACAGTACACTGAAGCTTTCTTT

V gene: TRBV28
clone size: -
J gene: TRBJ2-1
D gene: -
CDR3 protein: CASSVSVAYNEQFF
CDR3 DNA: TGTGCCAGCAGTGTGAGCGTGGCTTACAATGAGCAGTTCTTC